This entry describes one T cell receptor (beta chain). The data were obtained in a study of OX40 agonist ivuxolimab in advanced cancers. Study-wide context: It was ivuxolimab, an agonistic anti-OX40 (CD134) antibody, that patients were treated with.

Germline values: CDR1 KGHSH, CDR2 LQKENI. The CDR3 is 16 residues long. Trimming removed 6 bases from V and 0 bases from J, with 17 bases in between. Measured with immunoSEQ multiplex PCR; TCRdb has only the in-frame clones, and not every one. There are approximately 22,000 clones in the sample; 75% to 90% occur only once, and about 35% lies in the top ten. The source material was CD4+ or CD8+ T cells sorted from blood, sampled in a trial of the OX40 agonist ivuxolimab. The receptor comes from an adult with an advanced solid tumor such as melanoma, head and neck, liver or kidney cancer. The chain has TRBV18 and TRBJ1-2; no definite D call. CDR3 in amino acids: CASSTDSAATNYGYTF. The CDR3 coding sequence is TGTGCCAGCTCCACCGACTCGGCAGCAACTAACTATGGCTACACCTTC.